This T cell receptor beta chain comes out of a study of blood T cell repertoires in COVID-19. The CDR3 runs to 15 residues. Losses at the gene ends were 2 bases for V and 6 bases for J; bases not matched to a gene: 9. Germline CDR1 MNHEY, CDR2 SVGAGI. Profiled with immunoSEQ multiplex PCR; TCRdb holds only in-frame clones, not every one. The table records 39,000 or so clones, roughly four fifths of them present only once. This chain joins TRBV6-5 and TRBJ2-5; 7 nucleotides agree with TRBD1. The TCR comes from a man aged 35-49 years with active or convalescent COVID-19. Input material: peripheral blood. CDR3 nucleotides: TGTGCCAGCAGTTACGTGAGACAGGGTTATAAGACCCAGTACTTC. Its translation: CASSYVRQGYKTQYF.